This TCR beta chain was recorded in a study of T-cell memory formation after mild COVID-19. Study details: TCR clusters showed largely donor specificity.

This clonotype was observed many times. Its antigen is as yet unknown. Germline V gene sequence: CDR1 DFQATT, CDR2 SNEGSKA (reference sequence). The CDR3 totals 13 residues. V lost 5 bases to trimming and J lost 2 bases; unmatched junction nucleotides: 4. Whole-study findings and limits: A subset of responding clones appeared in pre-infection memory, suggesting cross-reactive memory joined. Still unconfirmed is whether the second-wave clones peaking on day 37 recognized SARS-CoV-2. Contracting CD4+ clones lay largely in CM and EM, with CD8+ ones residing in EMRA.

TCRdb passed the 5' RACE reads through MiXCR, listing each CDR3 protein once. The repertoire includes 25,000 to 35,000 distinct CDR3 sequences, less than 8% of them detected once, and roughly an eighth sits in the top ten. The chain recombines TRBV20-1 with TRBJ2-3, with 7 positions matching TRBD2. The TCR sequence derives from an adult woman who had mild COVID-19 (a few samples of this study predate the infection). Cell type and time point are not known. What was sequenced was PBMCs or a T cell subset sorted from them (not recorded which). The CDR3 nucleotides are TGCAGTGCTCGGGGGAGGGTCACAGATACGCAGTATTTT. Protein product: CSARGRVTDTQYF.